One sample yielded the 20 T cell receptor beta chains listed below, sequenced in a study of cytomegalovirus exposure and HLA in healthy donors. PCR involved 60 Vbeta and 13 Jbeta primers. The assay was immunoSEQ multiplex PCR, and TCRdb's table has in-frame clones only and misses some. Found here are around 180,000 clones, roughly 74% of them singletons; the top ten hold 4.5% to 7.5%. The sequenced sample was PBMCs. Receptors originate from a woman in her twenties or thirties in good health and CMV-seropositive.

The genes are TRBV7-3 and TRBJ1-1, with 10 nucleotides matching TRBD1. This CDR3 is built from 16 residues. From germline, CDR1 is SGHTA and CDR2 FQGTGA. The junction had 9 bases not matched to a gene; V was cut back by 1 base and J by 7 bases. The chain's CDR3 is CASSLRRIWDRGEAFF. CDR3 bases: TGTGCCAGCAGCTTAAGGAGAATCTGGGACAGGGGTGAAGCTTTCTTT.

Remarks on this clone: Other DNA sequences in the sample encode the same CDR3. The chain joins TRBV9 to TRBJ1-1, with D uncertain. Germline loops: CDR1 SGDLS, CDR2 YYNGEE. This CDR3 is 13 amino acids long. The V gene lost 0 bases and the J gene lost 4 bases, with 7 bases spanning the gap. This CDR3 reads CASSVEQFTEAFF. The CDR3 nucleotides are TGTGCCAGCAGCGTAGAACAATTCACTGAAGCTTTCTTT.

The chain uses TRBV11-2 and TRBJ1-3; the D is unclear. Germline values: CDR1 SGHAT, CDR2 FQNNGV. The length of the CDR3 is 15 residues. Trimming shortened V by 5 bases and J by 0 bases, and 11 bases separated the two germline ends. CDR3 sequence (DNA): TGTGCCAGCAGCCCGAACTTTCCCTCTGGAAACACCATATATTTT. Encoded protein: CASSPNFPSGNTIYF.

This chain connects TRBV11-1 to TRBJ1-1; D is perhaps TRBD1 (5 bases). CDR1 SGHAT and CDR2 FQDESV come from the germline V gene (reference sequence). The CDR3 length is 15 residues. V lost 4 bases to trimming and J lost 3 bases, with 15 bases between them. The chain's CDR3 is CASSSSGLADTEAFF. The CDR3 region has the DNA TGTGCCAGCAGCTCTTCGGGACTTGCGGACACTGAAGCTTTCTTT.

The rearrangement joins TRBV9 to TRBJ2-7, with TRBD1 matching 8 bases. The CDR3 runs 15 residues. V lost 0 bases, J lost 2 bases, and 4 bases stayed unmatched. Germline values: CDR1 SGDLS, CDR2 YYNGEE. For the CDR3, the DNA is TGTGCCAGCAGCGTAGCTTGGGGACAGGCCTACGAGCAGTACTTC. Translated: CASSVAWGQAYEQYF.

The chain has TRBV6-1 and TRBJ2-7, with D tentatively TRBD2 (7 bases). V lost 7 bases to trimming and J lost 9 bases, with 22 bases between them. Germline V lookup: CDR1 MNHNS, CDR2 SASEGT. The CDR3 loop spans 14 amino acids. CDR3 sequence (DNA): TGTGCCAGCACCCCTCTAGCGGCCGCGGGGGCGCAGTACTTC. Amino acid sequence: CASTPLAAAGAQYF.

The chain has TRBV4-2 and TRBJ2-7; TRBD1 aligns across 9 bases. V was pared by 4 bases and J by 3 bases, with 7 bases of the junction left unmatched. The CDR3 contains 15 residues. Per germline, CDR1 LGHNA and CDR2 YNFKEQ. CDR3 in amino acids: CASSRDWDRDYEQYF. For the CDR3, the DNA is TGTGCCAGCAGCCGCGACTGGGACAGGGACTACGAGCAGTACTTC.

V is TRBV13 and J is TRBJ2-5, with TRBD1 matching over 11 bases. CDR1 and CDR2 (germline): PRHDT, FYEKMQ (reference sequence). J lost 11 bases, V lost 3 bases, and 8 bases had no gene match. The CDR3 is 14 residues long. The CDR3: CASSFPGQGGEQYF. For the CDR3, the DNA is TGTGCCAGCAGCTTTCCGGGACAGGGGGGGGAGCAGTACTTC.

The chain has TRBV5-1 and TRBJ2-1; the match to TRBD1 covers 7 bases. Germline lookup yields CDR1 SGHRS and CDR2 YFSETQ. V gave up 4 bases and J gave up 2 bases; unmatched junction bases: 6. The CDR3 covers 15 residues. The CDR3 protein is CASSLPDRTYNEQFF. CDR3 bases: TGCGCCAGCAGCCTTCCGGACAGGACCTACAATGAGCAGTTCTTC.

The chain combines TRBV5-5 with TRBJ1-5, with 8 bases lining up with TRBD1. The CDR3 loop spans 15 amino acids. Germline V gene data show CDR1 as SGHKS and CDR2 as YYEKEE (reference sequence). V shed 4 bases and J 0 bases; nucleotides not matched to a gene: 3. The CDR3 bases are TGTGCCAGCAGCAAAGACAGGGGTAGCAATCAGCCCCAGCATTTT. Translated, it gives CASSKDRGSNQPQHF.

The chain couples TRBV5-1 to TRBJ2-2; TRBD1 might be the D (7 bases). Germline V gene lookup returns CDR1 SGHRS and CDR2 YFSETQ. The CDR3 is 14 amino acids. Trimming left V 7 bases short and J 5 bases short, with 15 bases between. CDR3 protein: CASGGTVETGELFF. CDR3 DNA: TGCGCCAGCGGCGGGACAGTAGAGACCGGGGAGCTGTTTTTT.

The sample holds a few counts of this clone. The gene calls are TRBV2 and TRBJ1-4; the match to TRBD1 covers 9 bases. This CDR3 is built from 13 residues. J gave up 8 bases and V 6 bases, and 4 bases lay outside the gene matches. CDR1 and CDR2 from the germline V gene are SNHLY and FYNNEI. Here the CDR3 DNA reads TGTGCCAGCAGCAACAGGGGGCAAGAAAAACTGTTTTTT. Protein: CASSNRGQEKLFF.

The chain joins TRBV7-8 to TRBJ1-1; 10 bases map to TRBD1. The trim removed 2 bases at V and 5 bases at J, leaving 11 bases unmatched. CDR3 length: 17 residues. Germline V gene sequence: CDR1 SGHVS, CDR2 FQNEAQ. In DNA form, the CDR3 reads TGTGCCAGCAGCTTAAGTCCGGGCGGGACAGGGGCTACTGAAGCTTTCTTT. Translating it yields CASSLSPGGTGATEAFF. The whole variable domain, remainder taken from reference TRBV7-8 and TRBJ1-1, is GAGVSQSPRYKVAKRGQDVALRCDPISGHVSLFWYQQALGQGPEFLTYFQNEAQLDKSGLPSDRFFAERPEGSVSTLKIQRTQQEDSAVYLCASSLSPGGTGATEAFFGQGTRLTVV.

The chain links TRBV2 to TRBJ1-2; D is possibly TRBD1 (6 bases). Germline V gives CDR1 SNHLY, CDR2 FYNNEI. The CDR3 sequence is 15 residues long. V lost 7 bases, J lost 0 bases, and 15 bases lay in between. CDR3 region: CASILGTTANYGYTF. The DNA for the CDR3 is TGTGCCAGCATCCTCGGGACAACAGCTAACTATGGCTACACCTTC.

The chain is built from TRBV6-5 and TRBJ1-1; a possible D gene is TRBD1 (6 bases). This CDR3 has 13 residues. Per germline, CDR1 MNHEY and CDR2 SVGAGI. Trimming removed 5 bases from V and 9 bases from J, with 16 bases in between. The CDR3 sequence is CASSEANRAQAFF. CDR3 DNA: TGTGCCAGCAGTGAAGCGAACAGGGCTCAAGCTTTCTTT.

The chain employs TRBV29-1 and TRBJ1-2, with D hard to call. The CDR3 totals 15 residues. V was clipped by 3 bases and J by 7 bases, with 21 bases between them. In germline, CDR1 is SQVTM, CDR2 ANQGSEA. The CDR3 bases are TGCAGCGTTGACTCCACCGAAGGTCTCGGGTTTGGCTACACCTTC. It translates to CSVDSTEGLGFGYTF.

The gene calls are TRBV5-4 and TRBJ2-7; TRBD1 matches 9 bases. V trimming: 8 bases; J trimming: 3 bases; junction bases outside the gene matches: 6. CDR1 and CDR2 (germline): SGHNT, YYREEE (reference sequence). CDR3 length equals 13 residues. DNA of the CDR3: TGTGCCAGTGCCCGGGACAGGGACTACGAGCAGTACTTC. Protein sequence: CASARDRDYEQYF.

The CDR3 is CASSQGIGDRSYGYTF. The CDR3 DNA is TGCGCCAGCAGCCAAGGGATCGGGGATCGGAGCTATGGCTACACCTTC. The chain has TRBV4-3 and TRBJ1-2; no firm D call. CDR3 length: 16 amino acids. Germline V lookup: CDR1 LGHNA, CDR2 YSLEER. Trimming shortened V by 1 base and J by 4 bases, and 16 bases separated the two germline ends.

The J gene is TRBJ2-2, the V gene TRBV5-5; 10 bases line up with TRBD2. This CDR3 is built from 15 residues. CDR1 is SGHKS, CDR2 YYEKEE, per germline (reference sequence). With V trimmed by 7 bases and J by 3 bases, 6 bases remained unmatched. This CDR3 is CASLFGTSDTGELFF. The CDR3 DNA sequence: TGTGCCAGCCTTTTTGGGACTAGCGACACCGGGGAGCTGTTTTTT. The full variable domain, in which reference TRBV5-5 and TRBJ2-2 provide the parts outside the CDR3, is DAGVTQSPTHLIKTRGQQVTLRCSPISGHKSVSWYQQVLGQGPQFIFQYYEKEERGRGNFPDRFSARQFPNYSSELNVNALLLGDSALYLCASLFGTSDTGELFFGEGSRLTVL.

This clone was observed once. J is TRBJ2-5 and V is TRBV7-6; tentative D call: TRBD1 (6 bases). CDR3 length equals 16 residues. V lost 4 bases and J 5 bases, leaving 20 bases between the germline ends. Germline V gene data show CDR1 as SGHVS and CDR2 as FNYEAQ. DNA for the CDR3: TGTGCCAGCAGCTCAAGGGGCGCAGGGGAGAGGGAGACCCAGTACTTC. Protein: CASSSRGAGERETQYF.